These 5 T cell receptor beta chains share one sample of origin, sequenced in a study of ipilimumab plus nivolumab after autologous stem cell transplantation. Profiling relied on immunoSEQ multiplex PCR, and the TCRdb table lists in-frame clones only, not all of them. The table includes fewer than 85,000 clones, approximately 86% detected once. The source material was PBMCs, sampled in a trial of ipilimumab plus nivolumab as post-transplant consolidation. The source of these receptors is a male donor with diffuse large B-cell lymphoma.

This clone showed up just a few times. The rearrangement joins TRBV5-1 to TRBJ1-2, with TRBD1 identical over 11 bases. The junction had 6 bases not matched to a gene; V was cut back by 0 bases and J by 8 bases. Germline V lookup: CDR1 SGHRS, CDR2 YFSETQ. The CDR3 totals 15 residues. CDR3 DNA: TGCGCCAGCAGCTTGGAACCCGGGACAGGGGGAGGCTACACCTTC. Protein sequence: CASSLEPGTGGGYTF.

This chain links TRBV19 with TRBJ2-7; a weak D match, TRBD1 (5 bases). The CDR3 sequence is 14 residues long. Between the trimmed V and J ends, which lost 3 bases and 3 bases, there was a span of 12 bases. Germline CDR1 reads LNHDA; CDR2 reads SQIVND (reference sequence). The chain's CDR3 is CASSIGAGGYEQYF. Here the CDR3 DNA reads TGTGCCAGTAGTATTGGGGCAGGTGGCTACGAGCAGTACTTC.

V gene TRBV5-1 combines with J gene TRBJ2-7; D call uncertain. With 4 bases removed from V and 1 base from J, the gap between germline ends came to 12 bases. This CDR3 comprises 14 residues. Germline-derived CDR1 and CDR2 are SGHRS and YFSETQ. CDR3 sequence reads: CASSQWTDSYEQYF. The CDR3 region has the DNA TGCGCCAGCAGCCAATGGACGGATTCCTACGAGCAGTACTTC.

The DNA of the CDR3 is TGTGCCAGTAGCCTACAGAGATCCTATGGCTACACCTTC. The encoded protein is CASSLQRSYGYTF. The chain recombines TRBV19 with TRBJ1-2; D ambiguous. Between the trimmed V and J ends, which lost 6 bases and 4 bases, there was a span of 12 bases. Germline V gene sequence: CDR1 LNHDA, CDR2 SQIVND (reference sequence). This CDR3 spans 13 amino acids.

This clone was counted only a few times. V usage is TRBV5-1 and J usage is TRBJ1-1; D not certain. Trimming took 4 bases from V and 1 from J, leaving 11 bases between them. The CDR3 is 14 amino acids. Looked up from germline, CDR1 is SGHRS and CDR2 is YFSETQ. CDR3 nucleotide sequence: TGCGCCAGCAGCGACAAGGTCGAGAACACTGAAGCTTTCTTT. As protein: CASSDKVENTEAFF.